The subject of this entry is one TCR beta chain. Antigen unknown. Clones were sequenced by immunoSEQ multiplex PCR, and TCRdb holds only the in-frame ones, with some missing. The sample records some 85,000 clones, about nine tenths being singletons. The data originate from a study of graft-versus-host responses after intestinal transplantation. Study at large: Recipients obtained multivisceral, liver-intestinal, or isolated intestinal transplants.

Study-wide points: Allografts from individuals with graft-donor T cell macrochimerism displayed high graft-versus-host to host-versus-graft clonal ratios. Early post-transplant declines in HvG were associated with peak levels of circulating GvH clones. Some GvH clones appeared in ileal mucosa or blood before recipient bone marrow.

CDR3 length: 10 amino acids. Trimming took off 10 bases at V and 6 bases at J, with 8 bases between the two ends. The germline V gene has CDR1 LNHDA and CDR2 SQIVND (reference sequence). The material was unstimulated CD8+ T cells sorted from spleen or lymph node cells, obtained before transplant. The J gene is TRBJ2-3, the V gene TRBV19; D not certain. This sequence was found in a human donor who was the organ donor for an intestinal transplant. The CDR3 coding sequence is TGTGCCACCAGGTGGGATACGCAGTATTTT. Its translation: CATRWDTQYF.